The entry below gives a single T cell receptor beta chain sequence along with its context. These data belong to a study of sequential checkpoint blockade in melanoma. The wider study: Maintenance nivolumab came after either treatment sequence.

Treatment in this sample: randomized to nivolumab then ipilimumab (arm A) or the reverse (arm B). No patient had prior DNA-damaging chemotherapy. Sorted cells were live CD3+CD8+, lacking CD19 and CD56, from PBMCs. The germline CDR1 and CDR2 sequences are MDHEN and SYDVKM. The CDR3 loop spans 14 amino acids. The V segment lost 6 bases and the J segment 6 bases; nucleotides outside the gene matches: 9. Produced via immunoSEQ multiplex PCR; TCRdb's table is partial and in-frame only. The table has tens of thousands of clones, 70% to 90% seen once; the top ten hold around 23%. The source was CD8+ T cells sorted from blood (inferred from file names), collected from a patient given nivolumab and ipilimumab in sequence. The receptor's source is a human donor with melanoma. The chain couples TRBV28 to TRBJ2-7; 9 bases line up with TRBD1. The CDR3 reads CASRRQGDPREQYF. CDR3 nucleotide sequence: TGTGCCAGCAGGAGACAGGGGGACCCCCGCGAGCAGTACTTC.